A selection of T cell receptor beta chains follows, all from one sample in a study of blood T cell repertoires in COVID-19. Using immunoSEQ multiplex PCR, the repertoire was profiled, and TCRdb retains in-frame clones only, with some absent. The sample has approximately 99,000 clones; 65% to 85% are singletons. Sequenced sample: peripheral blood. These receptors all come from a man in his 70s with active or convalescent COVID-19. Both conserved end residues are part of each CDR3. A D gene is named only where the DNA matches it firmly. Some rows mark clone size as missing; the rest say once, few, many or name a class of expanded clone.

DNA: TGTGCCAGCAGTTCGGGGACAGGGGACACCGGGGAGCTGTTTTTT
CDR3: CASSSGTGDTGELFF
D: TRBD1
V: TRBV7-9
size: NA
J: TRBJ2-2

DNA: TGTGCCTGGACTCAGAGGGATTCGGCCCTCCACTTT
CDR3: CAWTQRDSALHF
D: NA
V: TRBV30
size: NA
J: TRBJ1-6

DNA: TGCGCCAGCAGCTTGGCGGGGGAGTACAATTCACCCCTCCACTTT
CDR3: CASSLAGEYNSPLHF
D: NA
V: TRBV5-1
size: NA
J: TRBJ1-6

DNA: TGTGCCAGCAGCTTAGGCAGGGCTGGGGCCAACGTCCTGACTTTC
CDR3: CASSLGRAGANVLTF
D: NA
V: TRBV7-2
size: NA
J: TRBJ2-6

DNA: TGTGCCAGCTCACCCGGGTCTGCACGTCCAGATACGCAGTATTTT
CDR3: CASSPGSARPDTQYF
D: NA
V: TRBV18
size: NA
J: TRBJ2-3

DNA: TGTGCCAGCAGCTCCGGGACTAGGGGCGGCAGGGGGGCGCAGTATTTT
CDR3: CASSSGTRGGRGAQYF
D: NA
V: TRBV7-2
size: NA
J: TRBJ2-3

DNA: TGTGCCAGCAGCTTGGCCGGGACTAGCCGGCATGAGCAGTTCTTC
CDR3: CASSLAGTSRHEQFF
D: TRBD2
V: TRBV7-3
size: NA
J: TRBJ2-1

DNA: TGTGCCAGCAGCTTAGTTTCTAGCGGGGCCTCTAACTACAATGAGCAGTTCTTC
CDR3: CASSLVSSGASNYNEQFF
D: TRBD2
V: TRBV7-2
size: once
J: TRBJ2-1

DNA: TGTGCCACATCAACCCCCATTGGGGGGAGCACAGATACGCAGTATTTT
CDR3: CATSTPIGGSTDTQYF
D: NA
V: TRBV24-1
size: NA
J: TRBJ2-3

DNA: TGCGCCAGCAGCTTGCTAGCGGGGGTGGGCGAGCAGTACTTC
CDR3: CASSLLAGVGEQYF
D: TRBD2
V: TRBV5-1
size: NA
J: TRBJ2-7

DNA: TGTGCCACCAGCAGAGATTGGCTAGCGGGCTACACCGGGGAGCTGTTTTTT
CDR3: CATSRDWLAGYTGELFF
D: TRBD2
V: TRBV15
size: NA
J: TRBJ2-2

DNA: TGTGCCAGTAGTACCCAGGGGGGACTCGCTGAAGCTTTCTTT
CDR3: CASSTQGGLAEAFF
D: TRBD1
V: TRBV19
size: NA
J: TRBJ1-1

DNA: TGTGCCAGCAGCTTTAAAAGTAGCGGGGGAACCGGGAATGAGCAGTTCTTC
CDR3: CASSFKSSGGTGNEQFF
D: TRBD2
V: TRBV11-2
size: NA
J: TRBJ2-1

DNA: TGTGCCAGCAGACTAGGACAGGGGGCCTTAAGCTATGGCTACACCTTC
CDR3: CASRLGQGALSYGYTF
D: TRBD1
V: TRBV28
size: NA
J: TRBJ1-2

DNA: TGTGCCAGCAGCTTACTCCGGGACAGGGCTAATGAAAAACTGTTTTTT
CDR3: CASSLLRDRANEKLFF
D: TRBD1
V: TRBV2
size: once
J: TRBJ1-4

DNA: TGTGCCACCAGTGATTTCACAGAGCCCTACGAGCAGTACTTC
CDR3: CATSDFTEPYEQYF
D: NA
V: TRBV24-1
size: NA
J: TRBJ2-7

DNA: TGTGCCAGCAGTCAATCAAACACTGAAGCTTTCTTT
CDR3: CASSQSNTEAFF
D: NA
V: TRBV2
size: NA
J: TRBJ1-1

DNA: TGTGCCATCAGAACAGGACAGGAGTCTAACTATGGCTACACCTTC
CDR3: CAIRTGQESNYGYTF
D: TRBD1
V: TRBV10-3
size: NA
J: TRBJ1-2

DNA: TGTGCCAGCAGCTACGGACAGGGGGCGAGTAATGAGCAGTTCTTC
CDR3: CASSYGQGASNEQFF
D: TRBD1
V: TRBV11-2
size: NA
J: TRBJ2-1

DNA: TGTGCCAGCAGTGACGCGGGGCCGCCCCTTTATGGCTACACCTTC
CDR3: CASSDAGPPLYGYTF
D: NA
V: TRBV6-1
size: NA
J: TRBJ1-2

DNA: TGTGCCAGCAGTTTATCAGCGGGGGGCAATCAGCCCCAGCATTTT
CDR3: CASSLSAGGNQPQHF
D: NA
V: TRBV28
size: NA
J: TRBJ1-5

DNA: TGTGCCAGCAGCTTAGAGGGGCCAAGCACAGATACGCAGTATTTT
CDR3: CASSLEGPSTDTQYF
D: NA
V: TRBV7-9
size: NA
J: TRBJ2-3

DNA: TGCGCCAGCAGCATCCGCGTCGGGGGGGGGACTGAAGCTTTCTTT
CDR3: CASSIRVGGGTEAFF
D: NA
V: TRBV4-3
size: NA
J: TRBJ1-1

DNA: TGTGCCAGCAGTCGCGGACAGGGGGCGCGATTGGAGACCCAGTACTTC
CDR3: CASSRGQGARLETQYF
D: TRBD1
V: TRBV28
size: NA
J: TRBJ2-5

DNA: TGTGCCAGAAGCTTTGTGAGGAATCCCACCTACGAGCAGTACTTC
CDR3: CARSFVRNPTYEQYF
D: NA
V: TRBV5-3
size: NA
J: TRBJ2-7

DNA: TGTGCCAGCAGTTGGCCCGAGTGGGGGGCAACTAATGAAAAACTGTTTTTT
CDR3: CASSWPEWGATNEKLFF
D: NA
V: TRBV28
size: NA
J: TRBJ1-4

DNA: TGTGCCAGCTACCGGGACAGGGGTCCTGAGCAGTTCTTC
CDR3: CASYRDRGPEQFF
D: TRBD1
V: TRBV2
size: NA
J: TRBJ2-1

DNA: TGTGCCAGCATTCGACAGGGCACGTCTGAAAAACTGTTTTTT
CDR3: CASIRQGTSEKLFF
D: TRBD1
V: TRBV2
size: NA
J: TRBJ1-4

DNA: TGTGCCAGCTTCCCGAGGGAGACCCAGTACTTC
CDR3: CASFPRETQYF
D: NA
V: TRBV6-5
size: NA
J: TRBJ2-5

DNA: TGTGCCAGCTCACCTGCGGGGTTTGGAAACACCATATATTTT
CDR3: CASSPAGFGNTIYF
D: NA
V: TRBV18
size: NA
J: TRBJ1-3

DNA: TGCGCCAGCAGCGTAGGACAGGGGAGAGAAAAACTGTTTTTT
CDR3: CASSVGQGREKLFF
D: TRBD1
V: TRBV5-1
size: NA
J: TRBJ1-4

DNA: TGTGCCAGCAGTGGCCTCCGCGGTACTCAGCCCCAGCATTTT
CDR3: CASSGLRGTQPQHF
D: NA
V: TRBV28
size: few
J: TRBJ1-5

DNA: TGTGCCAGCAGTTCTCTTTCAGGGTTTAGTAGCAATCAGCCCCAGCATTTT
CDR3: CASSSLSGFSSNQPQHF
D: NA
V: TRBV27
size: NA
J: TRBJ1-5

DNA: TGTGCCAGCAGTGAAGAAGAGGGAACTAACTATGGCTACACCTTC
CDR3: CASSEEEGTNYGYTF
D: NA
V: TRBV2
size: once
J: TRBJ1-2

DNA: TGTGCCAGCAGCCGAGGGACAGCCTGGAACACTGAAGCTTTCTTT
CDR3: CASSRGTAWNTEAFF
D: TRBD1
V: TRBV3-1/TRBV3-2
size: NA
J: TRBJ1-1

DNA: TGTGCCAGCAGTTTACGACAGAGTAATCAGCCCCAGCATTTT
CDR3: CASSLRQSNQPQHF
D: NA
V: TRBV27
size: NA
J: TRBJ1-5

DNA: TGTGCCAGTAGTAACCAGCGGAGCTCCTACAATGAGCAGTTCTTC
CDR3: CASSNQRSSYNEQFF
D: NA
V: TRBV19
size: NA
J: TRBJ2-1

DNA: TGTGCCAGCCGAGGACTAGCGGGGGCCCCGGAGGGAGAGACCCAGTACTTC
CDR3: CASRGLAGAPEGETQYF
D: TRBD2
V: TRBV2
size: NA
J: TRBJ2-5

DNA: TGTGCCAGCAGCCAAGGAGGGGGGGGGAATTCACCCCTCCACTTT
CDR3: CASSQGGGGNSPLHF
D: NA
V: TRBV3-1/TRBV3-2
size: NA
J: TRBJ1-6

DNA: TGTGCCAGCAGCGTAGACCCCACCGGCTACAATGAGCAGTTCTTC
CDR3: CASSVDPTGYNEQFF
D: NA
V: TRBV9
size: NA
J: TRBJ2-1

DNA: TGTGCCAGCAGCCGCGGGACAGCGAACACTGAAGCTTTCTTT
CDR3: CASSRGTANTEAFF
D: TRBD1
V: TRBV5-8
size: NA
J: TRBJ1-1

DNA: TGCGCCAGCAGTCAATCGGAGGACAGGTGCACCGGGGAGCTGTTTTTT
CDR3: CASSQSEDRCTGELFF
D: TRBD1
V: TRBV23-1
size: NA
J: TRBJ2-2

DNA: TGTGCCAGCAGCTTAGAAGGGAGTGGCACTGAAGCTTTCTTT
CDR3: CASSLEGSGTEAFF
D: NA
V: TRBV7-9
size: NA
J: TRBJ1-1

DNA: TGTGCCAGCAGTGAAGTACATGGGGTCGGAGGTAGGCAGCCCCAGCATTTT
CDR3: CASSEVHGVGGRQPQHF
D: NA
V: TRBV6-1
size: NA
J: TRBJ1-5